These 27 T cell receptor beta chains were sequenced from one sample in a study of T cells after posttransplantation cyclophosphamide. Cyclophosphamide on days +3 and +4 followed busulfan-fludarabine conditioning and a marrow graft. TCRdb's table, derived via immunoSEQ multiplex PCR, lists solely in-frame clones and lacks some. The sample carries some 11,000 clones, roughly 2% recorded once. The sequencing used PBMCs, collected after allogeneic stem cell transplant with posttransplant cyclophosphamide. Source of these receptors: a male patient aged 30 to 40 who received an allogeneic stem cell transplant from a related donor, was CMV-positive, and had no GVHD. Some of the T cells may derive from the graft donor.

The table lists this clone with a few counts. The rearrangement links TRBV18 to TRBJ1-4; D call uncertain. Looked up from germline, CDR1 is KGHSH and CDR2 is LQKENI. CDR3 size: 13 residues. The V end was cut by 3 bases, the J end by 11 bases, with 13 bases between. CDR3 amino acids: CASSPSRGQKLFF. The DNA of the CDR3 is TGTGCCAGCTCACCCTCCCGGGGTCAGAAACTGTTTTTT.

The genes are TRBV15 and TRBJ2-5; 13 bases agree with TRBD2. Unmatched junction bases numbered 7, after V lost 9 bases and J lost 0 bases. The CDR3 length is 16 residues. The germline V gene encodes CDR1 LNHNV and CDR2 YYDKDF (reference sequence). CDR3 amino acids: CATTSGTSGDQETQYF. For the CDR3, the DNA is TGTGCCACTACCAGCGGGACTAGCGGGGACCAAGAGACCCAGTACTTC. The full variable domain, in which reference TRBV15 and TRBJ2-5 provide the parts outside the CDR3, is DAMVIQNPRYQVTQFGKPVTLSCSQTLNHNVMYWYQQKSSQAPKLLFHYYDKDFNNEADTPDNFQSRRPNTSFCFLDIRSPGLGDTAMYLCATTSGTSGDQETQYFGPGTRLLVL.

The CDR3 coding sequence is TGTGCCAGCAGCTTCGGTACTCACAGGAAGGGTTCACCCCTCCACTTT. It is translated as CASSFGTHRKGSPLHF. The chain joins TRBV7-9 to TRBJ1-6, with a weak D call TRBD1 (5 bases). The length of the CDR3 is 16 residues. The germline V and J ends were trimmed by 3 bases and 9 bases, with 18 bases remaining between them. Germline CDR1 reads SEHNR; CDR2 reads FQNEAQ (reference sequence).

This clone was seen a few times. V and J are TRBV19 and TRBJ2-3; D call uncertain. Germline-derived CDR1 and CDR2 are LNHDA and SQIVND (reference sequence). Trimming removed 5 bases at V and 0 bases at J, with 9 bases between. CDR3 length: 14 amino acids. The CDR3 loop is CASSQTHSTDTQYF. CDR3 nucleotide sequence: TGTGCCAGTAGTCAGACTCATAGCACAGATACGCAGTATTTT. Combining the CDR3 with reference TRBV19 and TRBJ2-3 gives the whole variable domain DGGITQSPKYLFRKEGQNVTLSCEQNLNHDAMYWYRQDPGQGLRLIYYSQIVNDFQKGDIAEGYSVSREKKESFPLTVTSAQKNPTAFYLCASSQTHSTDTQYFGPGTRLTVL.

This clone was seen a handful of times. V usage is TRBV5-1 and J usage is TRBJ2-1; D possibly corresponds to TRBD2 (6 bases). Germline CDR1 reads SGHRS; CDR2 reads YFSETQ. CDR3 size: 15 residues. V lost 4 bases and J lost 7, with 18 bases in between. This CDR3 is CASSTGLIWTNEQFF. CDR3 sequence (DNA): TGCGCCAGCAGCACCGGACTAATATGGACGAATGAGCAGTTCTTC.

This clone was seen a few times. This rearrangement joins TRBV29-1 to TRBJ2-3; 9 nucleotides match TRBD2. Germline trimming cut 2 bases from V and 1 base from J; bases unmatched to any gene: 1. Germline CDR1 is SQVTM and CDR2 is ANQGSEA. The CDR3 contains 14 residues. This CDR3 reads CSVELAGRTDTQYF. The CDR3 DNA follows: TGCAGCGTTGAACTAGCGGGACGCACAGATACGCAGTATTTT.

This sequence joins TRBV7-9 and TRBJ2-4; 10 positions match TRBD2. The junction had 4 bases not matched to a gene; V was cut back by 4 bases and J by 10 bases. The germline gives CDR1 SEHNR, CDR2 FQNEAQ (reference sequence). The CDR3 is made up of 13 amino acids. DNA of the CDR3: TGTGCCAGCAGCTGGGGACTAGCGCCTATTCAGTACTTC. This codes for CASSWGLAPIQYF.

This chain connects TRBV5-6 to TRBJ1-2, with TRBD1 identical over 11 bases. There are 15 residues in the CDR3. CDR1 is SGHDT and CDR2 is YYEEEE in the germline V gene. V was pared by 0 bases and J by 3 bases, with 1 base of the junction left unmatched. As DNA, the CDR3 is TGTGCCAGCAGCTTGGGGGGACAGGGGGACTATGGCTACACCTTC. Residues: CASSLGGQGDYGYTF.

The rearrangement links TRBV12-5 to TRBJ2-1, with 7 bases aligning to TRBD2. This CDR3 comprises 13 residues. The germline V gene has CDR1 LGHNT and CDR2 FRNRAP. Trimming cost V 2 bases and J 9 bases; bases outside gene matches: 4. The CDR3 sequence is CASGLLREGEQFF. CDR3 bases: TGTGCTAGTGGTTTGCTCAGGGAGGGTGAGCAGTTCTTC.

This clone was counted only a few times. The chain's CDR3 is CASTTGLAGVRGEQYF. CDR3 in DNA: TGTGCCAGCACCACCGGACTAGCGGGAGTCAGAGGCGAGCAGTACTTC. This sequence joins TRBV7-8 and TRBJ2-7; 13 bases align to TRBD2. V shed 7 bases and J 6 bases; nucleotides not matched to a gene: 12. CDR3 length: 16 residues. CDR1 and CDR2 (germline): SGHVS, FQNEAQ.

This clone occurred a few times. The genes are TRBV4-3 and TRBJ1-1; a weak D match, TRBD1 (5 bases). This CDR3 comprises 15 residues. CDR1 is LGHNA, CDR2 YSLEER, per germline. V gave up 0 bases and J gave up 1 base, with 9 bases separating them. In DNA, the CDR3 is TGCGCCAGCAGCCAAGAAGCCGGACAGAACACTGAAGCTTTCTTT. It specifies CASSQEAGQNTEAFF.

The chain carries TRBV2 and TRBJ1-6; 9 nucleotides line up with TRBD1. The trim removed 5 bases at V and 10 bases at J, leaving 12 bases unmatched. This CDR3 has 16 residues. Germline CDR1 is SNHLY and CDR2 is FYNNEI. The CDR3 sequence is CASSQTQGANGSPLHF. The CDR3 bases are TGTGCCAGCAGTCAAACACAGGGGGCAAACGGGTCACCCCTCCACTTT. The variable domain in full, completed from reference TRBV2 and TRBJ1-6, reads EPEVTQTPSHQVTQMGQEVILRCVPISNHLYFYWYRQILGQKVEFLVSFYNNEISEKSEIFDDQFSVERPDGSNFTLKIRSTKLEDSAMYFCASSQTQGANGSPLHFGNGTRLTVT.

The J gene is TRBJ2-5, the V gene TRBV25-1; TRBD1 agrees at 8 bases. The germline CDR1 and CDR2 sequences are MGHDK and SYGVNS. CDR3 length equals 14 residues. V was pared by 4 bases and J by 4 bases, with 5 bases of the junction left unmatched. Here the CDR3 reads CASSAPGGRETQYF. The CDR3 nucleotides read TGTGCCAGCAGTGCCCCAGGGGGCAGAGAGACCCAGTACTTC.

In its sample, this clone was seen a few times. The chain employs TRBV4-2 and TRBJ2-7; TRBD2 might be the D (6 bases). Germline V CDR1 and CDR2: LGHNA, YNFKEQ. V lost 2 bases, J lost 4 bases, and 9 bases lay in between. The CDR3 is made up of 13 amino acids. CDR3 region: CASSQSLAYEQYF. The CDR3 bases are TGTGCCAGCAGCCAATCACTAGCTTACGAGCAGTACTTC.

This sequence joins TRBV7-3 and TRBJ2-2; no reliable D call. CDR3 size: 15 residues. Trimming stripped 0 bases from V and 1 base from J, with 6 bases between. CDR1 is SGHTA, CDR2 FQGTGA, per germline. The DNA for the CDR3 is TGTGCCAGCAGCTTAACGTTCGGGAACACCGGGGAGCTGTTTTTT. It translates to CASSLTFGNTGELFF.

The V call is TRBV15, the J call TRBJ2-5; D not resolved. The germline V and J ends were trimmed by 0 bases and 4 bases, with 12 bases remaining between them. The CDR3 length is 15 residues. Germline assignment: CDR1 LNHNV and CDR2 YYDKDF (reference sequence). CDR3 sequence reads: CATSRDRARGETQYF. CDR3 DNA sequence: TGTGCCACCAGCAGAGATCGCGCGCGCGGAGAGACCCAGTACTTC.

This clone turned up a few times. V is TRBV19 and J is TRBJ2-3, with 8 bases fitting TRBD1. This CDR3 has 15 amino acids. Germline loops: CDR1 LNHDA, CDR2 SQIVND (reference sequence). V shed 6 bases, J shed 1 base, and the junction held 6 bases outside the gene matches. In DNA, the CDR3 is TGTGCCAGTAGAACCACAGGGGGTGGCACAGATACGCAGTATTTT. Translating gives CASRTTGGGTDTQYF.

The J gene is TRBJ2-6, the V gene TRBV29-1, with TRBD1 matching over 8 bases. Per germline, CDR1 SQVTM and CDR2 ANQGSEA. This CDR3 contains 16 residues. J lost 0 bases, V lost 7 bases, and 8 bases had no gene match. CDR3: CSASGTGDSGANVLTF. Written as DNA, the CDR3 is TGCAGCGCCTCCGGGACAGGCGACTCTGGGGCCAACGTCCTGACTTTC. The full variable domain, in which reference TRBV29-1 and TRBJ2-6 provide the parts outside the CDR3, is SAVISQKPSRDICQRGTSLTIQCQVDSQVTMMFWYRQQPGQSLTLIATANQGSEATYESGFVIDKFPISRPNLTFSTLTVSNMSPEDSSIYLCSASGTGDSGANVLTFGAGSRLTVL.

This clone was observed a few times. This chain joins TRBV10-1 and TRBJ2-1; TRBD1 aligns across 7 bases. Trimming took 3 bases from V and 10 from J; bases not matched to a gene: 3. Germline CDR1 reads WNHNN; CDR2 reads SYGVQD (reference sequence). This CDR3 contains 12 residues. The CDR3 DNA is TGCGCCAGCAGTGACACGGACAGGGAGCAGTTCTTC. It translates to CASSDTDREQFF.

The rearrangement uses TRBV10-1 and TRBJ2-4; tentative D call: TRBD1 (6 bases). Germline CDR1 and CDR2: WNHNN and SYGVQD (reference sequence). The CDR3 consists of 15 residues. Trimming shortened V by 7 bases and J by 2 bases, and 15 bases separated the two germline ends. The CDR3 is CASIKRWDTKNIQYF. The CDR3 DNA sequence: TGCGCCAGCATCAAGAGATGGGACACCAAAAACATTCAGTACTTC.

This clone showed up just a few times. The chain recombines TRBV21-1 with TRBJ1-1; TRBD1, the table's D call, lacks a check against the DNA. TRBV21-1 is described as a pseudogene. The CDR3 contains 15 residues. The CDR3 region has the DNA TGTGCCAGCAGCGAGCCCAGACAGGGTAACACTGAAGCTTTCTTT. It encodes CASSEPRQGNTEAFF.

V and J are TRBV5-6 and TRBJ2-7; D ambiguous. Looked up from germline, CDR1 is SGHDT and CDR2 is YYEEEE. The CDR3 has 14 residues. V dropped 0 bases and J dropped 2 bases, with 9 bases sitting between them. The CDR3 DNA is TGTGCCAGCAGCTTGGTTGGCAGAACCTACGAGCAGTACTTC. Translation: CASSLVGRTYEQYF.

J is TRBJ1-4 and V is TRBV4-1, with a tentative D call TRBD1 (6 bases). This CDR3 contains 16 residues. Germline loops: CDR1 MGHRA, CDR2 YSYEKL. V was clipped by 2 bases and J by 0 bases, with 10 bases between them. CDR3 loop: CASSQPGQTTNEKLFF. CDR3 sequence (DNA): TGCGCCAGCAGCCAACCCGGACAGACAACTAATGAAAAACTGTTTTTT.

This chain uses TRBV19 with TRBJ2-4; D is possibly TRBD2 (5 bases). This CDR3 has 13 amino acids. V was cut by 7 bases and J by 6 bases, with 13 bases left in between. Germline assignment: CDR1 LNHDA and CDR2 SQIVND (reference sequence). The CDR3 loop reads CASTPVGGNIQYF. The CDR3 DNA follows: TGTGCCAGTACGCCCGTCGGAGGAAACATTCAGTACTTC.

This clone has only a few counts. The CDR3 sequence is CASRNTGELFF. CDR3 DNA sequence: TGCGCCAGCCGGAACACCGGGGAGCTGTTTTTT. The chain joins TRBV10-1 to TRBJ2-2; the D is unclear. Trimming cost V 8 bases and J 1 base, with 2 bases left between them. The CDR3 length is 11 residues. The germline gives CDR1 WNHNN, CDR2 SYGVQD (reference sequence).

This clone was seen a handful of times. The rearrangement joins TRBV27 to TRBJ2-1, with TRBD1 matching 8 bases. The CDR3 extends over 14 amino acids. V shed 5 bases, J shed 6 bases, and the junction held 6 bases outside the gene matches. CDR1 is MNHEY and CDR2 is SMNVEV in the germline V gene (reference sequence). The CDR3 bases are TGTGCCAGCAGTCGGGACAGGAGGGGCAATGAGCAGTTCTTC. As protein: CASSRDRRGNEQFF.

A few counts support this clone. The chain couples TRBV5-1 to TRBJ2-5, with D possibly TRBD1 on 6 matching bases. The V gene's germline CDR1 is SGHRS and CDR2 YFSETQ. This CDR3 spans 15 amino acids. Trimming pared 4 bases from V and 5 bases from J, leaving 18 bases between. As DNA, the CDR3 is TGCGCCAGCAGCGAACCCCAGGGGCGCCGGGAGACCCAGTACTTC. Its protein product is CASSEPQGRRETQYF.